These 18 T cell receptor beta chains came from one sample sequenced in a study. From the RT-PCR reads, TCRdb called clonotypes with MiXCR, one entry per CDR3 protein. This sample has about 680,000 distinct CDR3 sequences, with 12% to 15% found just once. The sample comprised memory CD4+ T cells from blood. The receptors were sampled from a female donor in good health, serving as a healthy control.

V usage is TRBV28 and J usage is TRBJ2-3; perhaps TRBD1 as D (6 bases). The CDR3 sequence is 15 residues long. The ends were cut back, 7 bases at V and 5 bases at J, with 19 bases in the middle. The germline CDR1 and CDR2 sequences are MDHEN and SYDVKM. CDR3 nucleotides: TGTGCCAGCACCTTAGGGGGAGCGCGTTTAGATACGCAGTATTTT. Amino acids: CASTLGGARLDTQYF.

The sample holds many counts of this clonotype. The V gene is TRBV20-1, the J gene TRBJ1-1, with a possible D match to TRBD1 (5 bases). This CDR3 is 12 amino acids long. The germline V and J ends were trimmed by 6 bases and 5 bases, with 13 bases remaining between them. CDR1 and CDR2 from the germline V gene are DFQATT and SNEGSKA (reference sequence). In DNA, the CDR3 is TGCAGTGCGACCGACGGGGGGACTGAAGCTTTCTTT. This encodes CSATDGGTEAFF.

This chain connects TRBV9 to TRBJ2-2; D is ambiguous. Germline CDR1 and CDR2: SGDLS and YYNGEE. The ends were cut back, 3 bases at V and 1 base at J, with 7 bases in the middle. The CDR3 contains 14 residues. In DNA form, the CDR3 reads TGTGCCAGCAGCGCGATAGGGAACACCGGGGAGCTGTTTTTT. It translates to CASSAIGNTGELFF. Combining the CDR3 with reference TRBV9 and TRBJ2-2 gives the whole variable domain DSGVTQTPKHLITATGQRVTLRCSPRSGDLSVYWYQQSLDQGLQFLIQYYNGEERAKGNILERFSAQQFPDLHSELNLSSLELGDSALYFCASSAIGNTGELFFGEGSRLTVL.

There are a few counts of this clonotype. The chain employs TRBV7-9 and TRBJ2-3; D unresolved. The length of the CDR3 is 11 residues. CDR1 and CDR2 from the germline V gene are SEHNR and FQNEAQ (reference sequence). V was cut by 10 bases and J by 2 bases, with 7 bases left in between. CDR3 loop: CATALTDTQYF. In nucleotides, the CDR3 is TGTGCCACGGCCCTCACAGATACGCAGTATTTT.

This clonotype has just a few counts. The CDR3 spells CASSFGLAGPIGTDTQYF. The CDR3 DNA sequence: TGTGCCAGCAGCTTCGGGCTAGCGGGACCCATCGGCACAGATACGCAGTATTTT. The V and J genes are TRBV7-9 and TRBJ2-3, with 9 positions matching TRBD2. Trimming took 3 bases from V and 1 from J; bases not matched to a gene: 11. This CDR3 is 18 amino acids long. Germline CDR1 reads SEHNR; CDR2 reads FQNEAQ (reference sequence).

The rearrangement joins TRBV11-2 to TRBJ2-7, with D possibly being TRBD1 or TRBD2 (6 bases each). The V end lost 2 bases, the J end lost 7 bases, and 12 bases lay between the germline ends. The germline V gene encodes CDR1 SGHAT and CDR2 FQNNGV. The CDR3 loop spans 13 amino acids. The CDR3 region has the DNA TGTGCCAGCAGCTTAATCCGGGGGCAAGAGCAGTACTTC. Its translation: CASSLIRGQEQYF.

This clonotype occurred a few times. The chain carries TRBV10-3 and TRBJ1-5; weak D call: TRBD1 (5 bases). The CDR3 extends over 13 amino acids. The V end was cut by 3 bases, the J end by 6 bases, with 9 bases between. CDR1 ENHRY and CDR2 SYGVKD come from the germline V gene. The CDR3 DNA sequence: TGTGCCATCAGTGAAGGGGTTGTTCAGCCCCAGCATTTT. Residues: CAISEGVVQPQHF.

The V gene is TRBV4-2, the J gene TRBJ2-3; TRBD1 is a possible D gene (7 bases). CDR1 is LGHNA and CDR2 is YNFKEQ in the germline V gene. V lost 4 bases and J 5 bases, leaving 16 bases between the germline ends. The CDR3 runs 15 residues. CDR3: CASSPADREEDTQYF. The CDR3 nucleotides are TGTGCCAGCAGCCCGGCCGACAGGGAGGAAGATACGCAGTATTTT.

This clonotype was detected a few times. The genes are TRBV27 and TRBJ2-2; 7 bases are shared with TRBD1. There are 17 residues in the CDR3. CDR1 is MNHEY, CDR2 SMNVEV, per germline (reference sequence). V shed 5 bases, J shed 2 bases, and the junction held 11 bases outside the gene matches. This CDR3 reads CASSPQPGQPNTGELFF. The CDR3 region has the DNA TGTGCCAGCAGTCCCCAACCGGGACAGCCCAACACCGGGGAGCTGTTTTTT.

The chain recombines TRBV2 with TRBJ2-7; 7 bases map to TRBD2. This CDR3 comprises 13 residues. From germline, CDR1 is SNHLY and CDR2 FYNNEI. V dropped 2 bases and J dropped 6; count of bases not matched to a gene: 4. Here the CDR3 reads CASSEIPGGEQYF. For the CDR3, the DNA is TGTGCCAGCAGTGAAATCCCGGGGGGCGAGCAGTACTTC. Based on the CDR3 plus reference TRBV2 and TRBJ2-7, the full variable domain is EPEVTQTPSHQVTQMGQEVILRCVPISNHLYFYWYRQILGQKVEFLVSFYNNEISEKSEIFDDQFSVERPDGSNFTLKIRSTKLEDSAMYFCASSEIPGGEQYFGPGTRLTVT.

Only a few counts were recorded for this clonotype. V gene TRBV20-1 combines with J gene TRBJ2-4; the match to TRBD2 covers 11 bases. The trim removed 2 bases at V and 7 bases at J, leaving 10 bases unmatched. The germline CDR1 and CDR2 sequences are DFQATT and SNEGSKA (reference sequence). The CDR3 loop spans 16 amino acids. The CDR3 here is CSARKVGGLAENIQYF. The CDR3 DNA is TGCAGTGCTAGAAAAGTGGGGGGACTAGCGGAGAACATTCAGTACTTC.

This clonotype was counted ten times or more. V and J are TRBV29-1 and TRBJ2-5, with D possibly matching TRBD1 (5 bases). The CDR3 runs to 13 residues. Germline lookup yields CDR1 SQVTM and CDR2 ANQGSEA. Trimming pared 3 bases from V and 1 base from J, leaving 9 bases between. The CDR3 bases are TGCAGCGTTGATGCAGGGCTCCAAGAGACCCAGTACTTC. This sequence encodes CSVDAGLQETQYF.

In this sample, this clonotype turned up many times. V gene TRBV10-1 combines with J gene TRBJ2-1; D is undetermined. Trimming shortened V by 2 bases and J by 9 bases, and 5 bases separated the two germline ends. Germline CDR1 is WNHNN and CDR2 is SYGVQD (reference sequence). This CDR3 contains 11 residues. The CDR3 DNA is TGCGCCAGCAGTGAGATGGGTGAGCAGTTCTTC. Its translation: CASSEMGEQFF.

This clonotype was picked up a small number of times. This chain connects TRBV12-3 or TRBV12-4 to TRBJ1-2; TRBD1 agrees at 8 bases. This CDR3 has 14 amino acids. With 4 bases clipped from V and 14 bases from J, the junction kept 15 bases outside the gene matches. CDR3 in DNA: TGTGCCAGCAGTTCCCCCCTGGACAGGGCGGGCGGTACCTTC. Residues: CASSSPLDRAGGTF.

The table lists this clonotype with many counts. This sequence joins TRBV4-3 and TRBJ2-7, with D possibly TRBD2 on 6 matching bases. Germline CDR1 and CDR2: LGHNA and YSLEER. Trimming cost V 4 bases and J 2 bases, with 18 bases left between them. The CDR3 covers 16 residues. Here the CDR3 reads CASSPSGGAFAYEQYF. CDR3 bases: TGCGCCAGCAGCCCCAGCGGAGGGGCATTCGCCTACGAGCAGTACTTC.

At least ten counts were recorded for this clonotype. CDR3 loop: CASSKGASVSNEQFF. CDR3 DNA sequence: TGTGCCAGCAGCAAAGGGGCTAGTGTCTCCAATGAGCAGTTCTTC. The chain has TRBV7-3 and TRBJ2-1, with a weak D call TRBD1 (5 bases). Per the germline V gene, CDR1 is SGHTA and CDR2 is FQGTGA. The V and J ends lost 5 bases and 6 bases respectively, with 17 bases between them. The CDR3 sequence is 15 residues long.

This clonotype was seen many times. The rearrangement links TRBV18 to TRBJ2-3, with 7 bases matching TRBD1. The CDR3 is 16 amino acids. After removal of 3 bases from V and 3 bases from J, the junction contained 9 bases not matched to a gene. Germline lookup yields CDR1 KGHSH and CDR2 LQKENI. CDR3 sequence (DNA): TGTGCCAGCTCACCTTTGCAACAGGGGAATACAGATACGCAGTATTTT. Translating it yields CASSPLQQGNTDTQYF.

The chain recombines TRBV12-2 with TRBJ2-5; the table's D call, TRBD1, has no DNA check behind it. TRBV12-2 is listed as a pseudogene. This CDR3 is built from 17 residues. CDR3 DNA: TGTGCAAGTCGCTTAGCGTGGACAGCGGGGGAACAAGAGACCCAGTACTTC. It codes for CASRLAWTAGEQETQYF.